These 15 T cell receptor beta chains were sequenced from one sample in a study of cytomegalovirus exposure and HLA in healthy donors. The primer mix had 60 Vbeta and 13 Jbeta primers. The protocol was immunoSEQ multiplex PCR, while the TCRdb copy is restricted to in-frame clones and leaves out a portion. The sample lists approximately 110,000 clones, less than 80% occurring once. The specimen was PBMCs. Every receptor here comes from a woman in her forties in good health and CMV-seropositive.

The chain combines TRBV30 with TRBJ2-1; TRBD2 aligns across 10 bases. J gave up 10 bases and V 1 base, and 4 bases lay outside the gene matches. The CDR3 is 13 amino acids. Germline CDR1 and CDR2: GTSNPN and SVGIG (reference sequence). The CDR3 DNA reads as TGTGCCTGGAGTGCGGGACTAGCGCTGGAGCAGTTCTTC. Protein sequence: CAWSAGLALEQFF. Together with reference TRBV30 and TRBJ2-1, the CDR3 gives the full variable domain: SQTIHQWPATLVQPVGSPLSLECTVEGTSNPNLYWYRQAAGRGLQLLFYSVGIGQISSEVPQNLSASRPQDRQFILSSKKLLLSDSGFYLCAWSAGLALEQFFGPGTRLTVL.

This clone was observed once. The rearrangement links TRBV7-2 to TRBJ1-2; TRBD1 matches at 11 bases. J was trimmed by 7 bases and V by 5 bases; bases with no gene match: 6. Germline CDR1 reads SGHTA; CDR2 reads FQGNSA. The CDR3 runs to 14 residues. The CDR3: CASSITGTGGGYTF. In DNA, the CDR3 is TGTGCCAGCAGCATTACGGGGACAGGGGGTGGCTACACCTTC.

This clone came up a few times. This chain uses TRBV30 with TRBJ1-3; D not certain. The length of the CDR3 is 13 residues. The germline V and J ends were trimmed by 2 bases and 4 bases, with 9 bases remaining between them. Germline CDR1 reads GTSNPN; CDR2 reads SVGIG (reference sequence). The DNA of the CDR3 is TGTGCCTGGAGTTCCTCCCCCGGAAACACCATATATTTT. Translating gives CAWSSSPGNTIYF. The entire variable domain, with the rest obtained from reference TRBV30 and TRBJ1-3, is as follows: SQTIHQWPATLVQPVGSPLSLECTVEGTSNPNLYWYRQAAGRGLQLLFYSVGIGQISSEVPQNLSASRPQDRQFILSSKKLLLSDSGFYLCAWSSSPGNTIYFGEGSWLTVV.

The rearrangement links TRBV4-2 to TRBJ1-4; 8 bases are shared with TRBD1. In germline, CDR1 is LGHNA, CDR2 YNFKEQ. This CDR3 region has 16 residues. V gave up 0 bases and J gave up 6 bases; unmatched junction bases: 6. The CDR3 loop reads CASSQEGETGDEKLFF. The CDR3 coding sequence is TGTGCCAGCAGCCAAGAGGGGGAGACAGGGGATGAAAAACTGTTTTTT.

In DNA, the CDR3 is TGCGCCAGCAGCCAGGACAGGGATTTCTCCTACGAGCAGTACTTC. Translated: CASSQDRDFSYEQYF. The chain employs TRBV4-1 and TRBJ2-7; 8 nucleotides align to TRBD1. Trimming removed 3 bases from V and 0 bases from J; junction bases left unmatched: 4. The CDR3 contains 15 residues. Per germline, CDR1 MGHRA and CDR2 YSYEKL.

V and J are TRBV2 and TRBJ1-5; D possibly corresponds to TRBD1 (5 bases). Germline V gene lookup returns CDR1 SNHLY and CDR2 FYNNEI. The CDR3 has 17 residues. The V gene lost 1 base and the J gene lost 4 bases, with 17 bases spanning the gap. CDR3 amino acids: CASSEGRGTGENQPQHF. The CDR3 DNA sequence: TGTGCCAGCAGTGAAGGGCGGGGGACGGGGGAGAATCAGCCCCAGCATTTT.

The chain combines TRBV5-1 with TRBJ2-7; D is ambiguous. Trimming stripped 0 bases from V and 1 base from J, with 8 bases between. Looked up from germline, CDR1 is SGHRS and CDR2 is YFSETQ. CDR3 size: 14 residues. The DNA for the CDR3 is TGCGCCAGCAGCTTGGATGGCAGGTCCTACGAGCAGTACTTC. It translates to CASSLDGRSYEQYF.

V gene TRBV18 combines with J gene TRBJ2-7; tentative D call: TRBD1 (6 bases). Germline assignment: CDR1 KGHSH and CDR2 LQKENI. This CDR3 is 13 amino acids long. Trimming cost V 5 bases and J 2 bases, with 10 bases left between them. The CDR3 sequence is CASSVTGAYEQYF. DNA for the CDR3: TGTGCCAGCTCAGTGACAGGCGCCTACGAGCAGTACTTC.

The J gene is TRBJ2-3, the V gene TRBV4-2; TRBD2 aligns across 8 bases. J lost 3 bases, V lost 2 bases, and 4 bases had no gene match. Germline V gene lookup returns CDR1 LGHNA and CDR2 YNFKEQ. This CDR3 region has 15 residues. The CDR3 DNA follows: TGTGCCAGCAGCCAAACTAGCGGACCTACAGATACGCAGTATTTT. This gives the protein CASSQTSGPTDTQYF.

The CDR3 spells CASSLVSAGKGAYEQYF. The DNA for the CDR3 is TGTGCCAGCAGCTTAGTCTCTGCGGGAAAAGGCGCCTACGAGCAGTACTTC. The chain joins TRBV11-3 to TRBJ2-7; D may be TRBD2 (6 bases). This CDR3 comprises 17 residues. CDR1 and CDR2 (germline): SGHNT, YENEEA. Trimming removed 1 base from V and 2 bases from J, with 18 bases in between. Full variable domain (outside the CDR3, taken from reference TRBV11-3 and TRBJ2-7): EAGVVQSPRYKIIEKKQPVAFWCNPISGHNTLYWYLQNLGQGPELLIRYENEEAVDDSQLPKDRFSAERLKGVDSTLKIQPAELGDSAVYLCASSLVSAGKGAYEQYFGPGTRLTVT.

This chain links TRBV11-1 with TRBJ2-7; D gene uncertain. Germline CDR1 is SGHAT and CDR2 is FQDESV (reference sequence). The CDR3 is 15 residues long. The V end was cut by 0 bases, the J end by 0 bases, with 9 bases between. Here the CDR3 reads CASSLAGRSSYEQYF. The CDR3 nucleotides read TGTGCCAGCAGCTTAGCGGGCAGAAGCTCCTACGAGCAGTACTTC. The complete variable domain, with remaining parts taken from reference TRBV11-1 and TRBJ2-7, reads EAEVAQSPRYKITEKSQAVAFWCDPISGHATLYWYRQILGQGPELLVQFQDESVVDDSQLPKDRFSAERLKGVDSTLKIQPAELGDSAMYLCASSLAGRSSYEQYFGPGTRLTVT.

The chain couples TRBV7-3 to TRBJ1-2, with D possibly being TRBD1 (6 bases). V lost 2 bases and J lost 8, with 12 bases in between. The CDR3 totals 13 residues. Germline assignment: CDR1 SGHTA and CDR2 FQGTGA. As DNA, the CDR3 is TGTGCCAGCAGCTTACGGACAGCGAGGGGCTACACCTTC. Protein product: CASSLRTARGYTF.

The chain couples TRBV11-1 to TRBJ2-6; D gene uncertain. CDR1 and CDR2 (germline): SGHAT, FQDESV (reference sequence). Trimming took off 3 bases at V and 0 bases at J, with 3 bases between the two ends. CDR3 size: 14 residues. The CDR3 sequence: CASSFRSGANVLTF. The DNA of the CDR3 is TGTGCCAGCAGCTTCCGCTCTGGGGCCAACGTCCTGACTTTC.

This clone appeared a single time. CDR3 residues: CASSSWTGTLMGNTIYF. CDR3 bases: TGTGCCAGCAGCTCATGGACAGGGACACTGATGGGAAACACCATATATTTT. This chain connects TRBV11-3 to TRBJ1-3; TRBD1 matches 8 bases. V shed 4 bases and J 4 bases; nucleotides not matched to a gene: 12. The germline gives CDR1 SGHNT, CDR2 YENEEA. The CDR3 runs to 17 residues.

This chain links TRBV2 with TRBJ2-1; D unclear. The CDR3 is made up of 16 amino acids. Germline V CDR1 and CDR2: SNHLY, FYNNEI. Trimming stripped 0 bases from V and 4 bases from J, with 13 bases between. The DNA of the CDR3 is TGTGCCAGCAGTGAAGCGGTGCGCCCCCCGTACAATGAGCAGTTCTTC. It is translated as CASSEAVRPPYNEQFF.